Listed below are T cell receptor beta chains from one sample, sequenced in a study of blood T cell repertoires in COVID-19. Measured with immunoSEQ multiplex PCR; TCRdb has only the in-frame clones, and not every one. The table has under 350,000 clones, 83% seen once; the top ten hold over 8.5%. Sequencing input: peripheral blood. These receptors all stem from a woman aged 50 to 65 who had recovered from COVID-19. CDR3s include the opening cysteine and the closing phenylalanine or tryptophan. The D gene is left open where the match is weak. Size is stated for part of the rows, as once, few or many counts, or as a class when the clone is expanded.

v_call: TRBV18; j_call: TRBJ1-1; d_call: -; clone_size: -; cdr3_aa: CASSPDRSSTEAFF; cdr3_nt: TGTGCCAGCTCACCCGACAGGTCTAGCACTGAAGCTTTCTTT
v_call: TRBV7-9; j_call: TRBJ2-1; d_call: TRBD2; clone_size: -; cdr3_aa: CASSLRLAAYNEQFF; cdr3_nt: TGTGCCAGCAGCTTGCGACTAGCGGCCTACAATGAGCAGTTCTTC
v_call: TRBV28; j_call: TRBJ1-2; d_call: -; clone_size: -; cdr3_aa: CASSLSGGFNYGYTF; cdr3_nt: TGTGCCAGCAGTTTATCTGGGGGGTTTAACTATGGCTACACCTTC
v_call: TRBV19; j_call: TRBJ2-2; d_call: TRBD1; clone_size: -; cdr3_aa: CASSERTGGYTGELFF; cdr3_nt: TGTGCCAGTAGCGAACGGACAGGGGGCTATACCGGGGAGCTGTTTTTT
v_call: TRBV5-1; j_call: TRBJ2-5; d_call: -; clone_size: -; cdr3_aa: CASSLEAGLQETQYF; cdr3_nt: TGCGCCAGCAGCTTGGAGGCAGGGCTTCAAGAGACCCAGTACTTC
v_call: TRBV27; j_call: TRBJ1-5; d_call: -; clone_size: -; cdr3_aa: CASSFGGSNQPQHF; cdr3_nt: TGTGCCAGCAGTTTTGGAGGCAGCAATCAGCCCCAGCATTTT
v_call: TRBV5-8; j_call: TRBJ1-6; d_call: -; clone_size: -; cdr3_aa: CASSLDRNNSPLHF; cdr3_nt: TGTGCCAGCAGCTTGGACAGGAATAATTCACCCCTCCACTTT
v_call: TRBV7-2; j_call: TRBJ2-5; d_call: -; clone_size: -; cdr3_aa: CASSYNPGQQSQYF; cdr3_nt: TGTGCCAGCAGTTATAACCCGGGTCAGCAGTCCCAGTACTTC
v_call: TRBV9; j_call: TRBJ1-1; d_call: TRBD1; clone_size: -; cdr3_aa: CASSAQGQGNTEAFF; cdr3_nt: TGTGCCAGCAGCGCACAAGGACAGGGGAACACTGAAGCTTTCTTT
v_call: TRBV27; j_call: TRBJ1-2; d_call: TRBD1; clone_size: -; cdr3_aa: CASRSSTTGWYGYTF; cdr3_nt: TGTGCCAGCAGATCATCCACGACAGGGTGGTATGGCTACACCTTC
v_call: TRBV29-1; j_call: TRBJ2-3; d_call: -; clone_size: -; cdr3_aa: CSVEGRLNPTDTQYF; cdr3_nt: TGCAGCGTTGAAGGCAGGTTGAACCCCACAGATACGCAGTATTTT
v_call: TRBV28; j_call: TRBJ1-2; d_call: -; clone_size: -; cdr3_aa: CASSLGQGYGYTF; cdr3_nt: TGTGCCAGCAGTTTGGGTCAGGGTTATGGCTACACCTTC
v_call: TRBV28; j_call: TRBJ1-1; d_call: -; clone_size: once; cdr3_aa: CASSPRGVGATEAFF; cdr3_nt: TGTGCCAGCAGTCCTCGGGGGGTTGGAGCGACTGAAGCTTTCTTT
v_call: TRBV6-5; j_call: TRBJ1-1; d_call: -; clone_size: -; cdr3_aa: CASSQTGINTEAFF; cdr3_nt: TGTGCCAGCAGTCAGACCGGGATCAACACTGAAGCTTTCTTT
v_call: TRBV6-5; j_call: TRBJ2-2; d_call: -; clone_size: -; cdr3_aa: CASSPFTGGGGELFF; cdr3_nt: TGTGCCAGCAGTCCCTTTACGGGGGGCGGTGGGGAGCTGTTTTTT
v_call: TRBV5-1; j_call: TRBJ1-1; d_call: -; clone_size: once; cdr3_aa: CASNTGTNTEAFF; cdr3_nt: TGCGCCAGCAACACAGGGACGAACACTGAAGCTTTCTTT
v_call: TRBV11-2; j_call: TRBJ2-6; d_call: -; clone_size: -; cdr3_aa: CASSTPRVRGVSGANVLTF; cdr3_nt: TGTGCCAGCAGCACCCCAAGGGTCAGGGGAGTCTCTGGGGCCAACGTCCTGACTTTC
v_call: TRBV2; j_call: TRBJ1-3; d_call: -; clone_size: few; cdr3_aa: CASSPAPLTVSGNTIYF; cdr3_nt: TGTGCCAGCAGCCCCGCCCCTCTGACAGTCTCTGGAAACACCATATATTTT
v_call: TRBV5-1; j_call: TRBJ2-3; d_call: -; clone_size: -; cdr3_aa: CASSPGGPSTDTQYF; cdr3_nt: TGCGCCAGCAGCCCTGGAGGGCCGTCCACAGATACGCAGTATTTT
v_call: TRBV7-9; j_call: TRBJ2-7; d_call: TRBD1; clone_size: -; cdr3_aa: CASSWGQDSIFYEQYF; cdr3_nt: TGTGCCAGCAGCTGGGGACAGGACAGCATCTTCTACGAGCAGTACTTC
v_call: TRBV30; j_call: TRBJ2-2; d_call: TRBD1; clone_size: -; cdr3_aa: CAWSVRDRGRGELFF; cdr3_nt: TGTGCCTGGAGTGTACGTGACAGGGGCCGCGGGGAGCTGTTTTTT
v_call: TRBV5-4; j_call: TRBJ2-2; d_call: -; clone_size: few; cdr3_aa: CASSPGTGELFF; cdr3_nt: TGTGCCAGCAGCCCGGGCACCGGGGAGCTGTTTTTT
v_call: TRBV10-3; j_call: TRBJ2-7; d_call: TRBD2; clone_size: -; cdr3_aa: CAISDSSGAGGLYEQYF; cdr3_nt: TGTGCCATCAGTGACTCCTCTGGGGCGGGGGGGCTCTACGAGCAGTACTTC
v_call: TRBV3-1/TRBV3-2; j_call: TRBJ2-7; d_call: -; clone_size: -; cdr3_aa: CASSQWETYEQYF; cdr3_nt: TGTGCCAGCAGCCAATGGGAGACCTACGAGCAGTACTTC
v_call: TRBV28; j_call: TRBJ2-1; d_call: TRBD1; clone_size: -; cdr3_aa: CASSSPGTGIVHEQFF; cdr3_nt: TGTGCCAGCAGTTCCCCCGGGACAGGGATCGTTCATGAGCAGTTCTTC
v_call: TRBV27; j_call: TRBJ2-4; d_call: -; clone_size: -; cdr3_aa: CASRAYEEDKNIQYF; cdr3_nt: TGTGCCAGCAGAGCGTACGAGGAAGATAAAAACATTCAGTACTTC
v_call: TRBV4-3; j_call: TRBJ2-5; d_call: TRBD2; clone_size: -; cdr3_aa: CASSPYSGGATQETQYF; cdr3_nt: TGCGCCAGCAGCCCATACAGCGGGGGGGCCACCCAAGAGACCCAGTACTTC
v_call: TRBV15; j_call: TRBJ2-7; d_call: TRBD2; clone_size: -; cdr3_aa: CATSRASGGNYEQYF; cdr3_nt: TGTGCCACCAGCAGGGCTAGCGGGGGAAACTACGAGCAGTACTTC
v_call: TRBV7-6; j_call: TRBJ2-2; d_call: TRBD1; clone_size: -; cdr3_aa: CASSVDRDTGELFF; cdr3_nt: TGTGCCAGCAGCGTAGACAGGGACACCGGGGAGCTGTTTTTT
v_call: TRBV6-7; j_call: TRBJ1-3; d_call: -; clone_size: -; cdr3_aa: CASSYWAPSSGNTIYF; cdr3_nt: TGTGCCAGCAGTTACTGGGCGCCGAGCTCTGGAAACACCATATATTTT
v_call: TRBV7-2; j_call: TRBJ2-2; d_call: TRBD2; clone_size: -; cdr3_aa: CASSLGREGRTGELFF; cdr3_nt: TGTGCCAGCAGCTTAGGGCGGGAGGGCCGAACCGGGGAGCTGTTTTTT
v_call: TRBV19; j_call: TRBJ1-4; d_call: TRBD1; clone_size: -; cdr3_aa: CASRITSAGTGASNEKLFF; cdr3_nt: TGTGCCAGTAGGATTACAAGCGCCGGGACAGGGGCCTCTAATGAAAAACTGTTTTTT
v_call: TRBV7-2; j_call: TRBJ2-1; d_call: -; clone_size: -; cdr3_aa: CASSRYRDSISTYNEQFF; cdr3_nt: TGTGCCAGCAGCCGCTATCGGGACTCTATCAGCACATACAATGAGCAGTTCTTC
v_call: TRBV2; j_call: TRBJ2-7; d_call: -; clone_size: few; cdr3_aa: CASSTRPSYEQYF; cdr3_nt: TGTGCCAGCAGTACTAGACCCTCCTACGAGCAGTACTTC
v_call: TRBV10-3; j_call: TRBJ1-1; d_call: TRBD1; clone_size: -; cdr3_aa: CAISEWDRDAEAFF; cdr3_nt: TGTGCCATCAGTGAGTGGGACAGGGATGCTGAAGCTTTCTTT
v_call: TRBV27; j_call: TRBJ2-6; d_call: TRBD1; clone_size: -; cdr3_aa: CASSFRGQGASGANVLTF; cdr3_nt: TGTGCCAGCAGTTTCCGGGGACAGGGGGCTTCTGGGGCCAACGTCCTGACTTTC
v_call: TRBV14; j_call: TRBJ2-7; d_call: -; clone_size: -; cdr3_aa: CASSHPGGWYEQYF; cdr3_nt: TGTGCCAGCAGCCACCCGGGGGGCTGGTACGAGCAGTACTTC
v_call: TRBV27; j_call: TRBJ2-5; d_call: -; clone_size: once; cdr3_aa: CASKGGFQETQYF; cdr3_nt: TGTGCCAGCAAAGGCGGGTTCCAAGAGACCCAGTACTTC
v_call: TRBV6-5; j_call: TRBJ2-1; d_call: -; clone_size: -; cdr3_aa: CASSAGAVQFF; cdr3_nt: TGTGCCAGCAGCGCGGGGGCGGTTCAGTTCTTC
v_call: TRBV7-2; j_call: TRBJ2-7; d_call: TRBD1; clone_size: few; cdr3_aa: CASSIGQASYEQYF; cdr3_nt: TGTGCCAGCAGCATTGGACAGGCGTCCTACGAGCAGTACTTC
v_call: TRBV18; j_call: TRBJ1-5; d_call: -; clone_size: -; cdr3_aa: CASSPVGGKLSNQPQHF; cdr3_nt: TGTGCCAGCTCACCAGTGGGAGGGAAACTTAGCAATCAGCCCCAGCATTTT
v_call: TRBV6-2/TRBV6-3; j_call: TRBJ1-6; d_call: -; clone_size: -; cdr3_aa: CASSPAGVRPPDSPLHF; cdr3_nt: TGTGCCAGCAGCCCTGCGGGGGTACGTCCCCCTGATTCACCCCTCCACTTT
v_call: TRBV27; j_call: TRBJ1-2; d_call: TRBD1; clone_size: -; cdr3_aa: CASRSVLQGASNYGYTF; cdr3_nt: TGTGCCAGCAGATCTGTGCTGCAGGGGGCCTCTAACTATGGCTACACCTTC
v_call: TRBV5-1; j_call: TRBJ2-7; d_call: TRBD1; clone_size: -; cdr3_aa: CASSLRDRGDEQYF; cdr3_nt: TGCGCCAGCAGCCTCCGGGACAGGGGGGACGAGCAGTACTTC
v_call: TRBV29-1; j_call: TRBJ2-4; d_call: TRBD2; clone_size: -; cdr3_aa: CSVDDLAGRQYF; cdr3_nt: TGCAGCGTTGACGACCTAGCGGGCCGTCAGTACTTC
v_call: TRBV18; j_call: TRBJ2-5; d_call: -; clone_size: -; cdr3_aa: CASSPPGAETQYF; cdr3_nt: TGTGCCAGCTCACCACCGGGGGCAGAGACCCAGTACTTC
v_call: TRBV4-2; j_call: TRBJ2-5; d_call: -; clone_size: -; cdr3_aa: CASSQSWGGPETQYF; cdr3_nt: TGTGCCAGCAGCCAAAGCTGGGGGGGGCCAGAGACCCAGTACTTC
v_call: TRBV14; j_call: TRBJ2-5; d_call: -; clone_size: -; cdr3_aa: CASSPGGTQYF; cdr3_nt: TGTGCCAGCAGCCCAGGTGGGACCCAGTACTTC